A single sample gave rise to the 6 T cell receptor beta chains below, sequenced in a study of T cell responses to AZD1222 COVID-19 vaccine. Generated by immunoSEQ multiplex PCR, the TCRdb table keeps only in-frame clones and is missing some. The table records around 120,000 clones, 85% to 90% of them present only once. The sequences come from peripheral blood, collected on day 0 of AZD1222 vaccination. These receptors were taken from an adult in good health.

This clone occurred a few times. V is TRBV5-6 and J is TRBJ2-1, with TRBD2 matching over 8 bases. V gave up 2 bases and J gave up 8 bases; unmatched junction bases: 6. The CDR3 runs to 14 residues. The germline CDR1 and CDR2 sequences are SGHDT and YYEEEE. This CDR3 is CASSFDGRAHEQFF. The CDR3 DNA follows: TGTGCCAGCAGCTTTGACGGGAGGGCTCATGAGCAGTTCTTC.

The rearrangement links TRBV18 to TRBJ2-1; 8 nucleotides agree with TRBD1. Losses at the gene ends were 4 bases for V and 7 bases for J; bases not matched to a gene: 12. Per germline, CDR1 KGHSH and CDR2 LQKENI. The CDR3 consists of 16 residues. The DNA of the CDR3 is TGTGCCAGCTCACAGGGTTATGGACAGGGAGAAAATGAGCAGTTCTTC. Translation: CASSQGYGQGENEQFF.

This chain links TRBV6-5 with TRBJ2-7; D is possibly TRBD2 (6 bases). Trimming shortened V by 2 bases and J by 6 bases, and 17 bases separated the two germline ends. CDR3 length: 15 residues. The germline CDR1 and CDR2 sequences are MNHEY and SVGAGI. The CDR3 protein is CASSYAGVGGLEQYF. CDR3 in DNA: TGTGCCAGCAGTTACGCCGGGGTGGGGGGTCTCGAGCAGTACTTC.

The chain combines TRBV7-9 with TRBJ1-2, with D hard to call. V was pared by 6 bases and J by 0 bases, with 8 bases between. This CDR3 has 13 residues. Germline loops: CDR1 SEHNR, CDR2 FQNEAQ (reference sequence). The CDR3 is CASSSDTNYGYTF. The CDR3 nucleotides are TGTGCCAGCAGTAGCGACACTAACTATGGCTACACCTTC.

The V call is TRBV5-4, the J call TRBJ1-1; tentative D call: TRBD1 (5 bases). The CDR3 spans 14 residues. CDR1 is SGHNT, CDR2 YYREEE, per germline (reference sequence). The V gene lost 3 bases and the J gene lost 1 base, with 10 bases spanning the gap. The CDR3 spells CASSSGSTNTEAFF. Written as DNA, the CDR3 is TGTGCCAGCAGCTCAGGGTCAACGAACACTGAAGCTTTCTTT.

CDR3 sequence reads: CASSLQGGNEQYF. Written as DNA, the CDR3 is TGTGCCAGCAGCCTACAGGGAGGAAACGAGCAGTACTTC. This sequence joins TRBV5-4 and TRBJ2-7, with D possibly being TRBD1 or TRBD2 (6 bases each). This CDR3 spans 13 amino acids. The V and J ends lost 4 bases and 5 bases respectively, with 13 bases between them. Germline-derived CDR1 and CDR2 are SGHNT and YYREEE (reference sequence). Filled out from reference TRBV5-4 and TRBJ2-7, the complete variable domain reads ETGVTQSPTHLIKTRGQQVTLRCSSQSGHNTVSWYQQALGQGPQFIFQYYREEENGRGNFPPRFSGLQFPNYSSELNVNALELDDSALYLCASSLQGGNEQYFGPGTRLTVT.